This T cell receptor (beta chain) was obtained from a study of CD8+ T cells in alopecia areata. Extraction of RNA preceded its reverse transcription into cDNA, which served as the sequencing template. Assay: immunoSEQ multiplex PCR; the TCRdb copy retains only in-frame clones and omits some. The table includes about 100,000 clones, roughly 84% detected once. The CDR3 is 14 amino acids. The germline V gene encodes CDR1 MGHRA and CDR2 YSYEKL. V was pared by 0 bases and J by 2 bases, with 6 bases between. As for treatment: oral pan-JAK inhibitor, 5-10 mg twice daily. Specimens obtained from alopecia areata patients comprised lesional scalp punch biopsies and peripheral blood.

This chain links TRBV4-1 with TRBJ2-3; D ambiguous. The receptor's source is a human donor with alopecia areata. The sequenced sample was CD8+ T cells sorted from blood, obtained at week 24, from a patient treated with tofacitinib. For the CDR3, the DNA is TGCGCCAGCAGCCAAGAGGGCAACACAGATACGCAGTATTTT. This codes for CASSQEGNTDTQYF.